This T cell receptor (beta chain) was retrieved from a study of blood T cell repertoires in COVID-19. Only in-frame clones appear in the TCRdb table, and some are missing; sequencing was by immunoSEQ multiplex PCR. The table has approximately 150,000 clones, approximately 81% seen once. Germline values: CDR1 ENHRY, CDR2 SYGVKD. The CDR3 is 12 residues long. The V gene lost 6 bases and the J gene lost 7 bases, with 12 bases spanning the gap. Specimen: PBMCs or T cells enriched from blood (not recorded which). The gene calls are TRBV10-3 and TRBJ1-2, with D tentatively TRBD1 (6 bases). This TCR derives from a man between 60 and 75 years old who had recovered from COVID-19. CDR3 sequence: CAIRGQKPGYTF. CDR3 DNA: TGTGCCATCAGAGGACAGAAACCTGGCTACACCTTC.